The 6 T cell receptor beta chains reported below all come from one sample, sequenced in a study of shared clonotypes between healthy human individuals. Profiled with immunoSEQ multiplex PCR; TCRdb holds only in-frame clones, not every one. The table records hundreds of thousands of clones, around 77% of them present only once. The sample was PBMCs. Receptors were obtained from a woman between 35 and 50 years old in good health. Some clones in this sample may be carry-over from other donors' samples.

This sequence joins TRBV11-2 and TRBJ2-7, with D possibly TRBD2 on 6 matching bases. CDR1 SGHAT and CDR2 FQNNGV come from the germline V gene. V shed 6 bases and J shed 2 bases, with 17 bases lying between them. The CDR3 consists of 15 residues. CDR3 DNA: TGTGCCAGCAGGGCCCGGGACTCGAAAACCTACGAGCAGTACTTC. Translated, it gives CASRARDSKTYEQYF.

V gene TRBV2 combines with J gene TRBJ1-1; TRBD1 agrees at 8 bases. This CDR3 comprises 14 residues. After removal of 6 bases from V and 6 bases from J, the junction contained 9 bases not matched to a gene. The V gene's germline CDR1 is SNHLY and CDR2 FYNNEI. DNA of the CDR3: TGTGCCAGCAGGAGTGACAGGGGATCCGCTGAAGCTTTCTTT. Its translation is CASRSDRGSAEAFF.

The genes are TRBV28 and TRBJ1-3; D uncertain. Germline-derived CDR1 and CDR2 are MDHEN and SYDVKM. The CDR3 has 12 amino acids. V was shortened by 4 bases and J by 6 bases, with 7 bases between the two germline ends. CDR3 bases: TGTGCCAGCAGTTCCGATTTAAACACCATATATTTT. Its protein is CASSSDLNTIYF.

The chain has TRBV30 and TRBJ1-5; a weak D match, TRBD1 (5 bases). V was trimmed by 3 bases and J by 3 bases, leaving 15 bases between them. The germline gives CDR1 GTSNPN, CDR2 SVGIG (reference sequence). The CDR3 has 15 residues. The CDR3 DNA reads TGTGCCTGGAGCGCGCGGGGACGGTACAATCAGCCCCAGCATTTT. Amino acid sequence: CAWSARGRYNQPQHF.

The chain combines TRBV30 with TRBJ1-4; 7 bases line up with TRBD1. Germline V gene sequence: CDR1 GTSNPN, CDR2 SVGIG (reference sequence). The CDR3 length is 18 residues. The CDR3 loop is CALPRRNRGEDSDEKLFF. CDR3 nucleotides: TGTGCTCTCCCTAGGAGGAACAGGGGCGAGGATTCCGATGAAAAACTGTTTTTT.

The rearrangement joins TRBV2 to TRBJ2-7; possibly TRBD2 for D (5 bases). CDR3 length equals 13 residues. CDR1 and CDR2 from the germline V gene are SNHLY and FYNNEI. V was shortened by 8 bases and J by 7 bases, with 18 bases between the two germline ends. Here the CDR3 DNA reads TGTGCCAGCTCGTCGAGGAGGTTGTATGAGCAGTACTTC. Its protein product is CASSSRRLYEQYF.